The 12 T cell receptor beta chains given below trace back to one sample, sequenced in a study of blood T cell repertoires in COVID-19 (dated by TCRdb to between 2020 and 2021). The library was produced with the immunoSEQ multiplex PCR assay. TCRdb obtained this table from immuneACCESS and retained in-frame rearrangements with V and J assigned. These tables miss some clones; where compared with another copy, unresolved V genes account for less than half of the shortfall, and the remainder is unexplained. Across this sample there are more than 120,000 clones, with around 82% seen only once. Roughly 3.7% of the sample is taken by the ten largest. Sequenced input: PBMCs or T cells enriched from blood (not recorded which). These receptors originate from a man in his fifties in a cohort exposed to, infected with or recovered from COVID-19 (not recorded which).

CDR3 loop: CASSYDRNEQFF. CDR3 bases: TGTGCCAGCAGTTATGACAGGAATGAGCAGTTCTTC. The V call is TRBV6-5, the J call TRBJ2-1, with a possible D match to TRBD1 (6 bases). The germline gives CDR1 MNHEY, CDR2 SVGAGI. V was cut by 3 bases and J by 7 bases, with 7 bases left in between. The CDR3 is 12 residues long.

This clone was counted between two and nine times. The chain recombines TRBV6-5 with TRBJ2-1; 8 bases match TRBD2. Germline V gene lookup returns CDR1 MNHEY and CDR2 SVGAGI. CDR3 length: 14 residues. V dropped 6 bases and J dropped 1; count of bases not matched to a gene: 2. DNA of the CDR3: TGTGCCAGCAGAACTAGCGGATCCTACAATGAGCAGTTCTTC. As protein: CASRTSGSYNEQFF.

The V and J genes are TRBV27 and TRBJ1-4; D perhaps matches TRBD1 (5 bases). V lost 6 bases and J lost 7, with 15 bases in between. The CDR3 covers 14 residues. Per germline, CDR1 MNHEY and CDR2 SMNVEV (reference sequence). The CDR3 nucleotides are TGTGCCAGCAGCCTAGACAGCAGGAGTGAAAAACTGTTTTTT. Translating it yields CASSLDSRSEKLFF.

The rearrangement uses TRBV6-5 and TRBJ2-7; D is perhaps TRBD2 (6 bases). The CDR3 consists of 13 residues. Germline CDR1 reads MNHEY; CDR2 reads SVGAGI. The germline V and J ends were trimmed by 10 bases and 7 bases, with 20 bases remaining between them. The CDR3 region has the DNA TGTGCCACCCCGGGGGACCATGTACTGGAGCAGTACTTC. Amino acids: CATPGDHVLEQYF.

The CDR3 region is CASSPGLHHNEQFF. For the CDR3, the DNA is TGTGCCAGCAGTCCGGGACTGCACCACAATGAGCAGTTCTTC. The chain couples TRBV2 to TRBJ2-1; possible D gene TRBD2, 6 bases. The CDR3 has 14 amino acids. The germline CDR1 and CDR2 sequences are SNHLY and FYNNEI. Between the trimmed V and J ends, which lost 5 bases and 5 bases, there was a span of 13 bases.

The chain is built from TRBV28 and TRBJ1-3; tentatively, D is TRBD1 (6 bases). The ends were cut back, 6 bases at V and 4 bases at J, with 16 bases in the middle. Germline CDR1 MDHEN, CDR2 SYDVKM. The CDR3 consists of 15 residues. Written as DNA, the CDR3 is TGTGCCAGCAGGTTAGGGACACCCGGCGGAAACACCATATATTTT. This translates into CASRLGTPGGNTIYF.

The J gene is TRBJ2-7, the V gene TRBV7-8; no clear D gene. Germline loops: CDR1 SGHVS, CDR2 FQNEAQ. Trimming removed 2 bases from V and 3 bases from J, with 17 bases in between. The CDR3 totals 16 residues. The CDR3 DNA reads TGTGCCAGCAGCTTAAGCCCGCAAGCGAACCTCTACGAGCAGTACTTC. Translated, it gives CASSLSPQANLYEQYF.

The chain has TRBV29-1 and TRBJ1-4; 7 bases match TRBD1. The germline CDR1 and CDR2 sequences are SQVTM and ANQGSEA. There are 13 residues in the CDR3. The V segment lost 7 bases and the J segment 5 bases; nucleotides outside the gene matches: 7. This CDR3 is CSAATGSNEKLFF. CDR3 coding DNA: TGCAGCGCCGCGACAGGGAGCAATGAAAAACTGTTTTTT.

This sequence joins TRBV13 and TRBJ2-7; 8 bases are a match to TRBD2. The germline gives CDR1 PRHDT, CDR2 FYEKMQ (reference sequence). The CDR3 loop spans 12 amino acids. V was pared by 7 bases and J by 2 bases, with 1 base of the junction left unmatched. In nucleotides, the CDR3 is TGTGCCAGCACTAGCGGGCCCTACGAGCAGTACTTC. It encodes CASTSGPYEQYF.

This clone was seen more than once but under ten times. The chain is built from TRBV5-6 and TRBJ1-1; TRBD1 matches 7 bases. The CDR3 loop spans 15 amino acids. Germline CDR1 and CDR2: SGHDT and YYEEEE. With 4 bases clipped from V and 5 bases from J, the junction kept 11 bases outside the gene matches. The CDR3 DNA reads as TGTGCCAGCAGCCCTCGCAGGGGGACGGAGACTGAAGCTTTCTTT. Translating gives CASSPRRGTETEAFF.

For the CDR3, the DNA is TGTGCCTCGCAGGGGGGACAGGGTCTCTCAGGTGGCTACACCTTC. It translates to CASQGGQGLSGGYTF. The chain couples TRBV10-3 to TRBJ1-2; 9 positions match TRBD1. The V gene's germline CDR1 is ENHRY and CDR2 SYGVKD. V lost 11 bases and J lost 7; bases outside the gene matches: 17. The CDR3 consists of 15 residues.

The rearrangement links TRBV7-9 to TRBJ1-5, with 12 bases aligning to TRBD1. The CDR3 runs 14 residues. Germline values: CDR1 SEHNR, CDR2 FQNEAQ (reference sequence). Trimming cost V 5 bases and J 7 bases; bases outside gene matches: 3. CDR3 DNA sequence: TGTGCCAGCAGCCCCGGGACAGGGGGCCAGCCCCAGCATTTT. Translation: CASSPGTGGQPQHF.